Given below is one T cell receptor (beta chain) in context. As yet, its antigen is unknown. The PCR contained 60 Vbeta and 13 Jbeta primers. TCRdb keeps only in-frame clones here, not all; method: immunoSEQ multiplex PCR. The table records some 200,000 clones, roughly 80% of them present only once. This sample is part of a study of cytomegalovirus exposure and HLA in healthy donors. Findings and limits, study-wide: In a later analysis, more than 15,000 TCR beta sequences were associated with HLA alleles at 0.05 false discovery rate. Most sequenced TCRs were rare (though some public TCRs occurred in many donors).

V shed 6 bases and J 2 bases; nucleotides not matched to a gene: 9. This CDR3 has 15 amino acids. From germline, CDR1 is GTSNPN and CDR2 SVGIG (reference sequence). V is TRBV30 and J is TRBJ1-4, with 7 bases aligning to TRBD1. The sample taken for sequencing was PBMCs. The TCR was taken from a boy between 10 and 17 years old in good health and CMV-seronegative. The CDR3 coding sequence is TGTGCCTGCCCCCCGAAAGGGGGCACTAATGAAAAACTGTTTTTT. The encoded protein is CACPPKGGTNEKLFF.